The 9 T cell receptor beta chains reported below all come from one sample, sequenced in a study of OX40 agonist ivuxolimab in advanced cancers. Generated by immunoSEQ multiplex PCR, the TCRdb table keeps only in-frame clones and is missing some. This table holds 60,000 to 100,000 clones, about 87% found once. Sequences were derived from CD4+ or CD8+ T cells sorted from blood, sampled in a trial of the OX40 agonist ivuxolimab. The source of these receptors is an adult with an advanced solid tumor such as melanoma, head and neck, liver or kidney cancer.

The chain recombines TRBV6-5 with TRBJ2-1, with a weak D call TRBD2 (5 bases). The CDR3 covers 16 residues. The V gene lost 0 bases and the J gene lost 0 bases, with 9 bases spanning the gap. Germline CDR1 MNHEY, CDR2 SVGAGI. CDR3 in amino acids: CASSYSSGVSYNEQFF. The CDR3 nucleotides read TGTGCCAGCAGTTACTCGTCCGGGGTCTCCTACAATGAGCAGTTCTTC.

In DNA, the CDR3 is TGTGCCAGCAGTGTTGGGGACCCGATAGGGAGTCAGCCCCAGCATTTT. Amino acid sequence: CASSVGDPIGSQPQHF. V is TRBV6-1 and J is TRBJ1-5; D may be TRBD1 (5 bases). Trimming pared 4 bases from V and 6 bases from J, leaving 19 bases between. The germline V gene encodes CDR1 MNHNS and CDR2 SASEGT. This CDR3 contains 16 residues.

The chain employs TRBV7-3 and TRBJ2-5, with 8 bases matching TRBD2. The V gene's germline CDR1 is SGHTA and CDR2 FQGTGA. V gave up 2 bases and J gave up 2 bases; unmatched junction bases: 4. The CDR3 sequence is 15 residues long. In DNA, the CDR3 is TGTGCCAGCAGCTTACTGGGCGGGGGGCAAGAGACCCAGTACTTC. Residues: CASSLLGGGQETQYF. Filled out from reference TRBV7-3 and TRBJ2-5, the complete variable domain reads GAGVSQTPSNKVTEKGKYVELRCDPISGHTALYWYRQSLGQGPEFLIYFQGTGAADDSGLPNDRFFAVRPEGSVSTLKIQRTERGDSAVYLCASSLLGGGQETQYFGPGTRLLVL.

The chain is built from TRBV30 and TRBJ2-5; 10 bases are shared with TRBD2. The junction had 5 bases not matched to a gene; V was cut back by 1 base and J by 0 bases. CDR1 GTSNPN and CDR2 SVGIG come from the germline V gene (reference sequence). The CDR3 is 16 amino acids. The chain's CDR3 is CAWSGLAGGYQETQYF. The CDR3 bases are TGTGCCTGGAGTGGATTAGCGGGGGGCTACCAAGAGACCCAGTACTTC.

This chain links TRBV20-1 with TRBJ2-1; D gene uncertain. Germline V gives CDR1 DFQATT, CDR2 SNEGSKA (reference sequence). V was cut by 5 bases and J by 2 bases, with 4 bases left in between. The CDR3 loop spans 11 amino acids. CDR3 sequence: CSAETYNEQFF. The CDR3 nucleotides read TGCAGTGCTGAAACCTACAATGAGCAGTTCTTC.

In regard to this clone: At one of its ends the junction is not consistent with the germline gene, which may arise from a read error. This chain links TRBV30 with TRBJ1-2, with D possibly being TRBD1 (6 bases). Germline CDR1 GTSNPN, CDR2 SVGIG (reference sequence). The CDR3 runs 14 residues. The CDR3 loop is CAWSPDRANYGYAF. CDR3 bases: TGTGCCTGGAGCCCGGACAGAGCTAACTATGGCTACGCCTTC.

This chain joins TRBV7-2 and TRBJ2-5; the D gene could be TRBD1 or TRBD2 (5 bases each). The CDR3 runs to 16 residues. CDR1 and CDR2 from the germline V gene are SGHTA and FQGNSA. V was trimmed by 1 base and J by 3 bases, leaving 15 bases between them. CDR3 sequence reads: CASSLVFGAPEETQYF. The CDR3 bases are TGTGCCAGCAGCTTAGTCTTCGGGGCTCCCGAAGAGACCCAGTACTTC. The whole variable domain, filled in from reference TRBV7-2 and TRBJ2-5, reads GAGVSQSPSNKVTEKGKDVELRCDPISGHTALYWYRQSLGQGLEFLIYFQGNSAPDKSGLPSDRFSAERTGGSVSTLTIQRTQQEDSAVYLCASSLVFGAPEETQYFGPGTRLLVL.

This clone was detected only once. In nucleotides, the CDR3 is TGTGCCAGTAGTTATGATCGGACGCCCCAGCCCCAGCATTTT. Its translation is CASSYDRTPQPQHF. V gene TRBV19 combines with J gene TRBJ1-5, with D hard to call. V was shortened by 5 bases and J by 7 bases, with 15 bases between the two germline ends. Germline CDR1 LNHDA, CDR2 SQIVND (reference sequence). The CDR3 consists of 14 residues.

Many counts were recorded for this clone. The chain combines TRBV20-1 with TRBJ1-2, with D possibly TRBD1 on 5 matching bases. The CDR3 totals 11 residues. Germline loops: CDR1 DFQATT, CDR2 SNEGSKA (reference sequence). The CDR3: CSSTGLYGYTF. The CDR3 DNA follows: TGCTCTAGCACAGGTCTCTATGGCTACACCTTC.